Following are 19 T cell receptor beta chains from one sample sequenced in a study of shared clonotypes between healthy human individuals. The method was immunoSEQ multiplex PCR; TCRdb's version includes in-frame clones alone and lacks a portion of them. The sample lists 950,000 to 1,300,000 clones, roughly 80% occurring once. Sequencing used memory CD4+ T cells sorted from blood. Subset meaning: CD45RA-negative fraction. These receptor sequences come from a man between 18 and 29 years old in good health.

V gene TRBV30 combines with J gene TRBJ1-2, with D maybe TRBD1 (5 bases). CDR1 and CDR2 from the germline V gene are GTSNPN and SVGIG (reference sequence). Trimming pared 5 bases from V and 4 bases from J, leaving 11 bases between. The CDR3 has 12 amino acids. The CDR3 loop reads CAWAQGVYGYTF. DNA of the CDR3: TGTGCCTGGGCTCAGGGAGTCTATGGCTACACCTTC. The full variable domain, its missing parts supplied by reference TRBV30 and TRBJ1-2, is SQTIHQWPATLVQPVGSPLSLECTVEGTSNPNLYWYRQAAGRGLQLLFYSVGIGQISSEVPQNLSASRPQDRQFILSSKKLLLSDSGFYLCAWAQGVYGYTFGSGTRLTVV.

The V and J genes are TRBV2 and TRBJ2-5, with TRBD1 as a possible D gene (5 bases). Trimming stripped 10 bases from V and 1 base from J, with 16 bases between. The CDR3 spans 14 residues. Germline V CDR1 and CDR2: SNHLY, FYNNEI. CDR3 residues: CAISKGAVQETQYF. The CDR3 nucleotides read TGTGCCATCTCGAAAGGGGCCGTCCAAGAGACCCAGTACTTC.

This chain joins TRBV25-1 and TRBJ1-1; no firm D call. Trimming left V 2 bases short and J 0 bases short, with 10 bases between. The germline CDR1 and CDR2 sequences are MGHDK and SYGVNS. The CDR3 consists of 15 residues. This CDR3 reads CASSESGTLNTEAFF. Written as DNA, the CDR3 is TGTGCCAGCAGTGAAAGTGGCACCTTGAACACTGAAGCTTTCTTT.

The V gene is TRBV29-1, the J gene TRBJ2-7; 8 bases agree with TRBD1. V was clipped by 6 bases and J by 2 bases; unmatched bases: 3. This CDR3 region has 12 residues. From germline, CDR1 is SQVTM and CDR2 ANQGSEA. CDR3 in amino acids: CSVGTGAYEQYF. In DNA, the CDR3 is TGCAGCGTGGGGACAGGCGCCTACGAGCAGTACTTC.

V is TRBV7-6 and J is TRBJ1-1, with 7 bases identical to TRBD1. Germline assignment: CDR1 SGHVS and CDR2 FNYEAQ. CDR3 length: 14 amino acids. The J segment lost 1 base and the V segment lost 5 bases, leaving 4 bases of the junction unmatched. CDR3 bases: TGTGCCAGCAGCCCCCGGACAGGGAACACTGAAGCTTTCTTT. This translates into CASSPRTGNTEAFF.

The V and J genes are TRBV5-5 and TRBJ2-7; TRBD2 is a possible D gene (5 bases). Trimming took 4 bases from V and 1 from J, leaving 9 bases between them. Germline V lookup: CDR1 SGHKS, CDR2 YYEKEE (reference sequence). The CDR3 runs 13 residues. The CDR3 sequence is CASSMGSSYEQYF. Written as DNA, the CDR3 is TGTGCCAGCAGCATGGGGAGTTCCTACGAGCAGTACTTC.

V is TRBV18 and J is TRBJ1-4; TRBD1 aligns across 7 bases. Germline values: CDR1 KGHSH, CDR2 LQKENI. This CDR3 contains 13 residues. V lost 8 bases to trimming and J lost 6 bases; unmatched junction nucleotides: 6. CDR3 sequence reads: CASARTGYEKLFF. The CDR3 bases are TGTGCCAGCGCTCGGACAGGTTATGAAAAACTGTTTTTT.

This rearrangement joins TRBV9 to TRBJ1-3, with D possibly matching TRBD1 (6 bases). Germline V lookup: CDR1 SGDLS, CDR2 YYNGEE. The V gene lost 3 bases and the J gene lost 0 bases, with 10 bases spanning the gap. This CDR3 has 15 amino acids. CDR3 sequence (DNA): TGTGCCAGCAGCGCCACACAGGGCTCTGGAAACACCATATATTTT. It yields the protein CASSATQGSGNTIYF.

The gene calls are TRBV4-1 and TRBJ1-1, with 7 bases aligning to TRBD1. The trim removed 6 bases at V and 0 bases at J, leaving 4 bases unmatched. Germline CDR1 is MGHRA and CDR2 is YSYEKL. The CDR3 loop spans 14 amino acids. The DNA for the CDR3 is TGCGCCAGCAGGGACAGGCCCATGAACACTGAAGCTTTCTTT. It specifies CASRDRPMNTEAFF.

The chain carries TRBV11-3 and TRBJ2-7; 11 positions match TRBD1. The V and J ends lost 4 bases and 0 bases, in that order; junction bases with no gene match: 8. The CDR3 is 17 residues long. Looked up from germline, CDR1 is SGHNT and CDR2 is YENEEA. In DNA form, the CDR3 reads TGTGCCAGCAGCTCGGACAGGGGGCTATACCACTCCTACGAGCAGTACTTC. It translates to CASSSDRGLYHSYEQYF. The full variable domain, rest sourced from reference TRBV11-3 and TRBJ2-7, is EAGVVQSPRYKIIEKKQPVAFWCNPISGHNTLYWYLQNLGQGPELLIRYENEEAVDDSQLPKDRFSAERLKGVDSTLKIQPAELGDSAVYLCASSSDRGLYHSYEQYFGPGTRLTVT.

This clone was observed a handful of times. This chain uses TRBV25-1 with TRBJ2-7; possibly TRBD1 for D (6 bases). The CDR3 spans 14 residues. Germline lookup yields CDR1 MGHDK and CDR2 SYGVNS. Trimming took off 3 bases at V and 8 bases at J, with 17 bases between the two ends. The CDR3 DNA sequence: TGTGCCAGCAGTGATCCCTATATACAGGGCAAGCAGTACTTC. It yields the protein CASSDPYIQGKQYF.

This clone was counted only a few times. Other DNA sequences in the same sample also yield this CDR3. The chain uses TRBV4-3 and TRBJ2-2; no definite D call. CDR1 and CDR2 from the germline V gene are LGHNA and YSLEER. V was trimmed by 1 base and J by 4 bases, leaving 7 bases between them. This CDR3 has 14 residues. CDR3 DNA sequence: TGCGCCAGCAGCCAAGGCTGGTCCACCGGGGAGCTGTTTTTT. As protein: CASSQGWSTGELFF.

The genes are TRBV7-9 and TRBJ2-5; D possibly corresponds to TRBD2 (5 bases). This CDR3 contains 14 residues. The V gene's germline CDR1 is SEHNR and CDR2 FQNEAQ (reference sequence). With 5 bases removed from V and 3 bases from J, the gap between germline ends came to 13 bases. CDR3 DNA sequence: TGTGCCAGCAGCCGACCTCCAGCGGAAGAGACCCAGTACTTC. Translated: CASSRPPAEETQYF.

V usage is TRBV7-2 and J usage is TRBJ2-3, with 7 bases fitting TRBD2. The germline CDR1 and CDR2 sequences are SGHTA and FQGNSA. The CDR3 has 15 residues. Trimming at V came to 11 bases and at J to 5 bases, leaving 16 bases not matched to a gene. Here the CDR3 reads CASRRAGESEDTQYF. DNA of the CDR3: TGTGCCTCACGTCGGGCGGGGGAATCAGAAGATACGCAGTATTTT.

Turning to this clone: Other DNA sequences of this sample code for an identical CDR3. The chain combines TRBV5-1 with TRBJ1-3; D may be TRBD1 (5 bases). This CDR3 comprises 15 residues. Trimming removed 0 bases from V and 4 bases from J, with 11 bases in between. Germline-derived CDR1 and CDR2 are SGHRS and YFSETQ. This CDR3 reads CASSLEPGPGNTIYF. Here the CDR3 DNA reads TGCGCCAGCAGCTTGGAACCAGGGCCAGGAAACACCATATATTTT.

This chain links TRBV19 with TRBJ1-5, with D uncertain. The germline CDR1 and CDR2 sequences are LNHDA and SQIVND (reference sequence). There are 12 residues in the CDR3. Trimming stripped 3 bases from V and 6 bases from J, with 6 bases between. CDR3 in DNA: TGTGCCAGTAGTATCAAAGGTCAGCCCCAGCATTTT. Protein sequence: CASSIKGQPQHF.

A note on this clone: A clone one base away is much larger, so this may be a read error. Within the sample, other DNA sequences also encode this same CDR3. The V call is TRBV9, the J call TRBJ2-5, with 10 bases matching TRBD1. The V gene end was trimmed by 4 bases and the J gene end by 1 base; junction bases not matched to a gene: 1. CDR1 is SGDLS, CDR2 YYNGEE, per germline. CDR3 length: 14 amino acids. The DNA of the CDR3 is TGTGCCAGCAGCCGGGACAGGGGCCAAGAGACCCAGTACTTC. This encodes CASSRDRGQETQYF. Together with reference TRBV9 and TRBJ2-5, the CDR3 gives the full variable domain: DSGVTQTPKHLITATGQRVTLRCSPRSGDLSVYWYQQSLDQGLQFLIQYYNGEERAKGNILERFSAQQFPDLHSELNLSSLELGDSALYFCASSRDRGQETQYFGPGTRLLVL.

The chain links TRBV5-1 to TRBJ2-5, with 8 bases matching TRBD2. The length of the CDR3 is 19 residues. Germline-derived CDR1 and CDR2 are SGHRS and YFSETQ. Trimming removed 0 bases from V and 4 bases from J; junction bases left unmatched: 17. CDR3 sequence: CASSLEVAGTGHTRETQYF. The CDR3 DNA follows: TGCGCCAGCAGCTTGGAAGTAGCGGGAACAGGACATACCAGAGAGACCCAGTACTTC.

The J gene is TRBJ2-7, the V gene TRBV6-6; TRBD1 is a possible D gene (6 bases). Trimming shortened V by 4 bases and J by 9 bases, and 13 bases separated the two germline ends. The CDR3 consists of 12 residues. Per the germline V gene, CDR1 is MNHNY and CDR2 is SVGAGI (reference sequence). The CDR3, as DNA: TGTGCCAGCAGTTTGACGTCAGGGGCGCAGTACTTC. It yields the protein CASSLTSGAQYF.